This T cell receptor beta chain was sequenced in a study of T cell responses to AZD1222 COVID-19 vaccine. General observations from the study: Rises in breadth and depth of Spike-specific TCRs came after two AZD1222 doses. At study baseline, merely a handful of AZD1222 recipients were seropositive. Regions left unmutated in variants are reportedly the target of nearly half of spike-specific TCRs. Repertoires were collected only later (after the peak T cell response had occurred).

The protocol was immunoSEQ multiplex PCR, while the TCRdb copy is restricted to in-frame clones and leaves out a portion. The sample records 85,000 to 100,000 clones, about 72% being singletons. About this clone: Its antigen is undetermined.

The CDR3 totals 14 residues. V lost 6 bases and J lost 0, with 11 bases in between. Germline values: CDR1 MDHEN, CDR2 SYDVKM. The starting material was peripheral blood, obtained on day 0 of AZD1222 vaccination. This rearrangement joins TRBV28 to TRBJ1-2; no firm D call. The sequence came from an adult in good health. CDR3 loop: CASRALWANYGYTF. For the CDR3, the DNA is TGTGCCAGCAGAGCTCTCTGGGCTAACTATGGCTACACCTTC.